Following are 27 T cell receptor beta chains from one sample sequenced in a study of technical replicates of blood from a handful of donors. Profiling relied on immunoSEQ multiplex PCR, and the TCRdb table lists in-frame clones only, not all of them. The table shows 70,000 to 80,000 clones, with about 92% occurring only once. Input material: T cells isolated from PBMCs. These receptors all stem from a human donor in good health.

This chain uses TRBV11-3 with TRBJ1-2; 7 nucleotides agree with TRBD1. Unmatched junction bases numbered 17, after V lost 5 bases and J lost 2 bases. CDR1 SGHNT and CDR2 YENEEA come from the germline V gene. CDR3 size: 18 residues. CDR3 in DNA: TGTGCCAGCAGCCCCCGCCGACAGGGTCCTACCAGGAACTATGGCTACACCTTC. Protein: CASSPRRQGPTRNYGYTF. Based on the CDR3 plus reference TRBV11-3 and TRBJ1-2, the full variable domain is EAGVVQSPRYKIIEKKQPVAFWCNPISGHNTLYWYLQNLGQGPELLIRYENEEAVDDSQLPKDRFSAERLKGVDSTLKIQPAELGDSAVYLCASSPRRQGPTRNYGYTFGSGTRLTVV.

The V and J genes are TRBV4-1 and TRBJ2-1, with 8 bases matching TRBD2. Per the germline V gene, CDR1 is MGHRA and CDR2 is YSYEKL. The CDR3 sequence is 16 residues long. V was clipped by 4 bases and J by 15 bases; unmatched bases: 20. The chain's CDR3 is CASSPTIWASGWKLFF. In nucleotides, the CDR3 is TGCGCCAGCAGCCCAACTATATGGGCTAGCGGGTGGAAACTGTTCTTC.

In nucleotides, the CDR3 is TGTGCCAGCAGTCCTGGACTAACCACCTACAATGAGCAGTTCTTC. Translating it yields CASSPGLTTYNEQFF. The chain has TRBV6-5 and TRBJ2-1; D may be TRBD2 (6 bases). Trimming removed 5 bases from V and 2 bases from J, with 13 bases in between. Germline-derived CDR1 and CDR2 are MNHEY and SVGAGI. The CDR3 length is 15 residues.

The chain has TRBV6-5 and TRBJ1-4; D gene uncertain. The CDR3 covers 14 residues. Germline V gene sequence: CDR1 MNHEY, CDR2 SVGAGI. Trimming left V 0 bases short and J 12 bases short, with 14 bases between. The chain's CDR3 is CASSYSILVSELFF. CDR3 bases: TGTGCCAGCAGTTACTCGATCCTGGTCTCGGAACTGTTTTTT.

This chain joins TRBV11-3 and TRBJ2-7; D perhaps matches TRBD2 (6 bases). The germline V and J ends were trimmed by 5 bases and 1 base, with 12 bases remaining between them. CDR1 is SGHNT and CDR2 is YENEEA in the germline V gene. The CDR3 is 14 residues long. The CDR3 bases are TGTGCCAGCAGCCCTCCGGGACTGTCCTACGAGCAGTACTTC. This codes for CASSPPGLSYEQYF.

The chain is built from TRBV28 and TRBJ1-1; tentatively, D is TRBD1 (5 bases). With 3 bases removed from V and 0 bases from J, the gap between germline ends came to 8 bases. CDR3 size: 14 residues. The V gene's germline CDR1 is MDHEN and CDR2 SYDVKM. The CDR3 loop is CASSLLQVNTEAFF. CDR3 coding DNA: TGTGCCAGCAGTTTGTTACAGGTGAACACTGAAGCTTTCTTT.

The V gene is TRBV21-1, the J gene TRBJ2-4; the D segment call TRBD2 is taken from the table without a DNA check. TRBV21-1 is a pseudogene. This CDR3 is 16 amino acids long. The CDR3 reads CALSGRAEGAKNIQYF. The CDR3 nucleotides read TGTGCCCTAAGCGGGAGGGCGGAGGGGGCCAAAAACATTCAGTACTTC.

J is TRBJ1-4 and V is TRBV4-3; tentative D call: TRBD1 (6 bases). The germline V and J ends were trimmed by 2 bases and 4 bases, with 11 bases remaining between them. The CDR3 contains 15 residues. Germline V gives CDR1 LGHNA, CDR2 YSLEER. CDR3: CASSQYRQVNEKLFF. Written as DNA, the CDR3 is TGCGCCAGCAGCCAATACAGACAGGTTAATGAAAAACTGTTTTTT.

V usage is TRBV5-5 and J usage is TRBJ2-7; D unresolved. V shed 0 bases and J shed 0 bases, with 10 bases lying between them. Germline V gene lookup returns CDR1 SGHKS and CDR2 YYEKEE (reference sequence). CDR3 size: 15 residues. The DNA of the CDR3 is TGTGCCAGCAGCTTGGAGCGCTTAAGCTCCTACGAGCAGTACTTC. This translates into CASSLERLSSYEQYF. Variable domain in full (rest from reference TRBV5-5 and TRBJ2-7): DAGVTQSPTHLIKTRGQQVTLRCSPISGHKSVSWYQQVLGQGPQFIFQYYEKEERGRGNFPDRFSARQFPNYSSELNVNALLLGDSALYLCASSLERLSSYEQYFGPGTRLTVT.

This chain connects TRBV5-6 to TRBJ1-2; TRBD1 is a possible D gene (5 bases). This CDR3 has 13 residues. Trimming shortened V by 0 bases and J by 8 bases, and 11 bases separated the two germline ends. The germline gives CDR1 SGHDT, CDR2 YYEEEE. The DNA for the CDR3 is TGTGCCAGCAGCTTGGACGCGGGGGACGGCTACACCTTC. It specifies CASSLDAGDGYTF. The complete variable domain, with remaining parts taken from reference TRBV5-6 and TRBJ1-2, reads DAGVTQSPTHLIKTRGQQVTLRCSPKSGHDTVSWYQQALGQGPQFIFQYYEEEERQRGNFPDRFSGHQFPNYSSELNVNALLLGDSALYLCASSLDAGDGYTFGSGTRLTVV.

The rearrangement links TRBV13 to TRBJ2-7; 8 bases align to TRBD2. This CDR3 region has 15 residues. Trimming removed 3 bases from V and 5 bases from J; junction bases left unmatched: 9. The germline CDR1 and CDR2 sequences are PRHDT and FYEKMQ (reference sequence). The CDR3 DNA reads TGTGCCAGCAGCTTTATGGCGGGAGGTCTCCACGAGCAGTACTTC. It encodes CASSFMAGGLHEQYF.

The V gene is TRBV7-2, the J gene TRBJ2-2; 7 nucleotides align to TRBD2. CDR1 and CDR2 from the germline V gene are SGHTA and FQGNSA. This CDR3 comprises 14 residues. J gave up 7 bases and V 5 bases, and 7 bases lay outside the gene matches. The CDR3 bases are TGTGCCAGCAGCCGGGACTATTGGGGCGGGGAGCTGTTTTTT. This gives the protein CASSRDYWGGELFF.

The gene calls are TRBV30 and TRBJ1-3, with 10 bases fitting TRBD1. V gave up 5 bases and J gave up 3 bases; unmatched junction bases: 4. The CDR3 has 14 residues. CDR1 and CDR2 from the germline V gene are GTSNPN and SVGIG (reference sequence). Written as DNA, the CDR3 is TGTGCCTGGGGGACAGGGGTGGATGGAAACACCATATATTTT. Translating it yields CAWGTGVDGNTIYF.

In this sample, this clone turned up once. This chain links TRBV2 with TRBJ2-2; D possibly corresponds to TRBD2 (5 bases). Trimming took off 10 bases at V and 6 bases at J, with 18 bases between the two ends. The CDR3 covers 14 residues. CDR1 is SNHLY and CDR2 is FYNNEI in the germline V gene. The CDR3 loop is CAIDYPVVAGELFF. The CDR3 nucleotides read TGTGCCATCGACTACCCGGTCGTCGCCGGGGAGCTGTTTTTT.

The gene calls are TRBV30 and TRBJ1-2; D is ambiguous. Germline V gives CDR1 GTSNPN, CDR2 SVGIG (reference sequence). The germline V and J ends were trimmed by 0 bases and 5 bases, with 7 bases remaining between them. The CDR3 loop spans 12 amino acids. The CDR3 here is CAWSVTEYGYTF. CDR3 DNA: TGTGCCTGGAGTGTAACGGAGTATGGCTACACCTTC.

This rearrangement joins TRBV7-2 to TRBJ2-2, with D perhaps matching TRBD1 (6 bases). The V end was cut by 5 bases, the J end by 4 bases, with 17 bases between. Germline V lookup: CDR1 SGHTA, CDR2 FQGNSA. This CDR3 has 16 residues. The CDR3 region has the DNA TGTGCCAGCAGCGCATACCGGGACACAACCACCGGGGAGCTGTTTTTT. Amino acids: CASSAYRDTTTGELFF.

The rearrangement uses TRBV19 and TRBJ2-5; 9 nucleotides line up with TRBD1. The V gene end was trimmed by 9 bases and the J gene end by 6 bases; junction bases not matched to a gene: 14. Germline CDR1 reads LNHDA; CDR2 reads SQIVND (reference sequence). This CDR3 is built from 15 residues. DNA of the CDR3: TGTGCCAGCCAGCGCACACGGACAGGGGCACAGACCCAGTACTTC. Its protein is CASQRTRTGAQTQYF.

The chain joins TRBV28 to TRBJ2-7, with D tentatively TRBD1 (5 bases). CDR3 length: 14 residues. V lost 3 bases and J lost 6, with 15 bases in between. Per germline, CDR1 MDHEN and CDR2 SYDVKM. The CDR3 DNA is TGTGCCAGCAGTTTTGGTGGGGCCCTCGGCGAGCAGTACTTC. Encoded protein: CASSFGGALGEQYF. The full variable domain, rest sourced from reference TRBV28 and TRBJ2-7, is DVKVTQSSRYLVKRTGEKVFLECVQDMDHENMFWYRQDPGLGLRLIYFSYDVKMKEKGDIPEGYSVSREKKERFSLILESASTNQTSMYLCASSFGGALGEQYFGPGTRLTVT.

V gene TRBV27 combines with J gene TRBJ2-1; 9 bases map to TRBD2. The germline CDR1 and CDR2 sequences are MNHEY and SMNVEV (reference sequence). V was pared by 0 bases and J by 8 bases, with 8 bases of the junction left unmatched. The length of the CDR3 is 16 residues. CDR3 in amino acids: CASSLSLREGVYEQFF. CDR3 coding DNA: TGTGCCAGCAGTTTATCGCTGCGGGAGGGCGTATATGAGCAGTTCTTC.

The rearrangement links TRBV6-1 to TRBJ2-3; maybe TRBD2 (6 bases). CDR3 length: 15 residues. Per the germline V gene, CDR1 is MNHNS and CDR2 is SASEGT. V gave up 3 bases and J gave up 3 bases, with 13 bases separating them. CDR3 sequence (DNA): TGTGCCAGCAGTGAGCCGGGACTTAAAACAGATACGCAGTATTTT. It specifies CASSEPGLKTDTQYF.

V gene TRBV13 combines with J gene TRBJ2-7; 8 bases align to TRBD2. The CDR3 runs to 15 residues. J was trimmed by 4 bases and V by 5 bases; bases with no gene match: 10. CDR1 and CDR2 from the germline V gene are PRHDT and FYEKMQ (reference sequence). In DNA, the CDR3 is TGTGCCAGCAGCCCACCGGGACTAGGAAGGTACGAGCAGTACTTC. It yields the protein CASSPPGLGRYEQYF.

The gene calls are TRBV5-1 and TRBJ2-3, with 7 positions matching TRBD2. V lost 4 bases, J lost 4 bases, and 6 bases stayed unmatched. CDR1 is SGHRS and CDR2 is YFSETQ in the germline V gene. The CDR3 covers 14 residues. CDR3 coding DNA: TGCGCCAGCAGCCCGTCGGGGGGTCCAGATACGCAGTATTTT. This gives the protein CASSPSGGPDTQYF. Looking up the rest from reference TRBV5-1 and TRBJ2-3 gives the full variable domain: KAGVTQTPRYLIKTRGQQVTLSCSPISGHRSVSWYQQTPGQGLQFLFEYFSETQRNKGNFPGRFSGRQFSNSRSEMNVSTLELGDSALYLCASSPSGGPDTQYFGPGTRLTVL.

V is TRBV18 and J is TRBJ1-1; the match to TRBD1 covers 7 bases. Germline V gene lookup returns CDR1 KGHSH and CDR2 LQKENI. This CDR3 is 16 amino acids long. Losses at the gene ends were 3 bases for V and 4 bases for J; bases not matched to a gene: 11. Here the CDR3 reads CASSPRGGQGGTEAFF. Written as DNA, the CDR3 is TGTGCCAGCTCACCCCGAGGGGGGCAGGGGGGCACTGAAGCTTTCTTT. The full variable domain, rest sourced from reference TRBV18 and TRBJ1-1, is NAGVMQNPRHLVRRRGQEARLRCSPMKGHSHVYWYRQLPEEGLKFMVYLQKENIIDESGMPKERFSAEFPKEGPSILRIQQVVRGDSAAYFCASSPRGGQGGTEAFFGQGTRLTVV.

V gene TRBV28 combines with J gene TRBJ1-4; D is uncertain. The ends were cut back, 7 bases at V and 8 bases at J, with 14 bases in the middle. The CDR3 sequence is 13 residues long. Per germline, CDR1 MDHEN and CDR2 SYDVKM. The CDR3 sequence is CASIGAGEEKLFF. In nucleotides, the CDR3 is TGTGCCAGCATAGGAGCGGGCGAGGAAAAACTGTTTTTT.

The rearrangement uses TRBV5-6 and TRBJ1-1, with TRBD1 as a possible D gene (6 bases). From germline, CDR1 is SGHDT and CDR2 YYEEEE. V lost 5 bases, J lost 1 base, and 12 bases lay in between. CDR3 length: 14 residues. The CDR3, as DNA: TGTGCCAGCAGGGGGGCGGATTCGAACACTGAAGCTTTCTTT. It codes for CASRGADSNTEAFF.

The chain employs TRBV9 and TRBJ2-7; perhaps TRBD1 as D (6 bases). The CDR3 extends over 14 amino acids. The V end was cut by 0 bases, the J end by 3 bases, with 10 bases between. Per germline, CDR1 SGDLS and CDR2 YYNGEE. In nucleotides, the CDR3 is TGTGCCAGCAGCGTAGGGACAGATAACTACGAGCAGTACTTC. Encoded protein: CASSVGTDNYEQYF. Based on the CDR3 plus reference TRBV9 and TRBJ2-7, the full variable domain is DSGVTQTPKHLITATGQRVTLRCSPRSGDLSVYWYQQSLDQGLQFLIQYYNGEERAKGNILERFSAQQFPDLHSELNLSSLELGDSALYFCASSVGTDNYEQYFGPGTRLTVT.

The CDR3 here is CATESNFDAYNEQFF. Written as DNA, the CDR3 is TGTGCCACCGAATCAAACTTCGATGCCTACAATGAGCAGTTCTTC. This chain joins TRBV2 and TRBJ2-1; no firm D call. Trimming took off 10 bases at V and 2 bases at J, with 18 bases between the two ends. CDR1 SNHLY and CDR2 FYNNEI come from the germline V gene. The CDR3 runs to 15 residues.